The 30 T cell receptor beta chains presented below share a single source sample, sequenced in a study of response to subunit inactivated influenza vaccine. TCRdb reprocessed the RT-PCR reads with MiXCR, giving one entry per CDR3 protein. The table records about 520,000 distinct CDR3 sequences, 6% to 9% of them present only once. The material was PBMCs from blood, obtained less than 25 months after vaccination. These receptors were taken from a man aged 45 to 70 who received an inactivated influenza vaccine.

A few counts support this clonotype. The chain employs TRBV4-1 and TRBJ1-2; 7 nucleotides line up with TRBD1. Trimming took 4 bases from V and 0 from J; bases not matched to a gene: 5. Per the germline V gene, CDR1 is MGHRA and CDR2 is YSYEKL. The CDR3 totals 15 residues. CDR3 in amino acids: CASSPGQLTNYGYTF. In nucleotides, the CDR3 is TGCGCCAGCAGCCCGGGACAGCTAACTAACTATGGCTACACCTTC.

This clonotype has a count of ten or more. The V call is TRBV7-9, the J call TRBJ1-4, with D maybe TRBD1 (5 bases). CDR3 length equals 14 residues. Trimming left V 3 bases short and J 7 bases short, with 12 bases between. CDR1 and CDR2 (germline): SEHNR, FQNEAQ (reference sequence). In DNA, the CDR3 is TGTGCCAGCAGCTTTCGACAGAGCCCTGAAAAACTGTTTTTT. Translation gives CASSFRQSPEKLFF.

This clonotype turned up a few times. The chain has TRBV9 and TRBJ1-1; D might be TRBD1 (5 bases). V was clipped by 3 bases and J by 4 bases, with 10 bases between them. Germline V gives CDR1 SGDLS, CDR2 YYNGEE. The CDR3 runs 13 residues. CDR3 amino acids: CASSAGTVTEAFF. Here the CDR3 DNA reads TGTGCCAGCAGCGCAGGGACGGTCACTGAAGCTTTCTTT.

This clonotype was seen only a few times. The V call is TRBV5-5, the J call TRBJ2-7; 9 bases agree with TRBD2. Germline V gives CDR1 SGHKS, CDR2 YYEKEE (reference sequence). This CDR3 has 15 amino acids. Trimming cost V 4 bases and J 1 base; bases outside gene matches: 6. CDR3 amino acids: CASSQQRGESYEQYF. As DNA, the CDR3 is TGTGCCAGCAGCCAGCAGCGGGGGGAATCCTACGAGCAGTACTTC.

This clonotype was seen at least ten times. The J gene is TRBJ2-3, the V gene TRBV29-1; 11 bases line up with TRBD2. The length of the CDR3 is 15 residues. J was trimmed by 8 bases and V by 4 bases; bases with no gene match: 11. Germline loops: CDR1 SQVTM, CDR2 ANQGSEA. CDR3 amino acids: CSVVIAGGAVGTQYF. CDR3 nucleotides: TGCAGCGTTGTAATAGCGGGAGGGGCAGTCGGTACGCAGTATTTT.

This clonotype has at least ten counts. The chain is built from TRBV14 and TRBJ2-7; D remains ambiguous. The CDR3 consists of 14 residues. The ends were cut back, 1 base at V and 1 base at J, with 8 bases in the middle. The germline gives CDR1 SGHDN, CDR2 FVKESK. The CDR3 reads CASSQVVGSYEQYF. The CDR3 DNA reads TGTGCCAGCAGCCAAGTTGTAGGGTCCTACGAGCAGTACTTC.

This clonotype has a count of ten or more. The genes are TRBV12-3 or TRBV12-4 and TRBJ2-1; D not resolved. This CDR3 region has 16 residues. With 3 bases removed from V and 6 bases from J, the gap between germline ends came to 18 bases. CDR3 in DNA: TGTGCCAGCAGTTTTCTTGCTCATACAGAGCTCAATGAGCAGTTCTTC. It specifies CASSFLAHTELNEQFF.

This clonotype was counted a single time. V is TRBV27 and J is TRBJ2-1; 8 nucleotides line up with TRBD2. Trimming at V came to 3 bases and at J to 4 bases, leaving 14 bases not matched to a gene. The V gene's germline CDR1 is MNHEY and CDR2 SMNVEV (reference sequence). The CDR3 extends over 18 amino acids. The CDR3 loop reads CASSFKNRPTSAYNEQFF. As DNA, the CDR3 is TGTGCCAGCAGTTTTAAAAATCGACCGACTAGCGCGTACAATGAGCAGTTCTTC.

This clonotype was counted between two and nine times. The gene calls are TRBV9 and TRBJ2-7; D is unclear. CDR1 is SGDLS and CDR2 is YYNGEE in the germline V gene. The CDR3 runs 13 residues. With 3 bases removed from V and 3 bases from J, the gap between germline ends came to 10 bases. In nucleotides, the CDR3 is TGTGCCAGCAGCGCGGCGACCGGCTACGAGCAGTACTTC. It is translated as CASSAATGYEQYF.

This clonotype was seen ten or more times. The rearrangement links TRBV6-5 to TRBJ1-1; D not resolved. Trimming removed 1 base from V and 4 bases from J, with 13 bases in between. The CDR3 is made up of 15 amino acids. CDR1 MNHEY and CDR2 SVGAGI come from the germline V gene. The CDR3 loop reads CASSYWAEPGTEAFF. The DNA of the CDR3 is TGTGCCAGCAGTTACTGGGCAGAACCAGGCACTGAAGCTTTCTTT.

This clonotype was picked up many times. The rearrangement uses TRBV9 and TRBJ2-4; no clear D. CDR1 SGDLS and CDR2 YYNGEE come from the germline V gene. The CDR3 sequence is 14 residues long. V lost 0 bases to trimming and J lost 0 bases, with 4 bases between them. CDR3 coding DNA: TGTGCCAGCAGCGTAGTACTAGCCAAAAACATTCAGTACTTC. Encoded protein: CASSVVLAKNIQYF. Full variable domain (rest looked up from reference TRBV9 and TRBJ2-4): DSGVTQTPKHLITATGQRVTLRCSPRSGDLSVYWYQQSLDQGLQFLIQYYNGEERAKGNILERFSAQQFPDLHSELNLSSLELGDSALYFCASSVVLAKNIQYFGAGTRLSVL.

The chain employs TRBV24-1 and TRBJ2-3; D ambiguous. The length of the CDR3 is 14 residues. CDR1 is KGHDR, CDR2 SFDVKD, per germline. The ends were cut back, 3 bases at V and 4 bases at J, with 10 bases in the middle. DNA of the CDR3: TGTGCCACCAGTGATCCATGGGTGGCAGATACGCAGTATTTT. Its protein product is CATSDPWVADTQYF.

This clonotype has just a few counts. The chain uses TRBV10-1 and TRBJ2-2, with a weak D call TRBD2 (6 bases). V gave up 5 bases and J gave up 7 bases, with 14 bases separating them. Germline CDR1 reads WNHNN; CDR2 reads SYGVQD (reference sequence). This CDR3 is built from 14 residues. CDR3 bases: TGCGCCAGCAGTCCCGGAGGGGCTAACGGGGAGCTGTTTTTT. Translating gives CASSPGGANGELFF.

This clonotype was observed a handful of times. The J gene is TRBJ1-5, the V gene TRBV2; 8 nucleotides align to TRBD1. The V and J ends lost 2 bases and 8 bases, in that order; junction bases with no gene match: 5. The CDR3 covers 14 residues. Germline-derived CDR1 and CDR2 are SNHLY and FYNNEI. CDR3 protein: CASSETTGAKPQHF. The CDR3 DNA sequence: TGTGCCAGCAGTGAAACGACAGGGGCGAAGCCCCAGCATTTT.

This clonotype has more than one count but fewer than ten. The chain couples TRBV10-1 to TRBJ2-7, with 7 bases identical to TRBD1. The CDR3 is 16 residues long. CDR1 and CDR2 (germline): WNHNN, SYGVQD (reference sequence). The V gene end was trimmed by 0 bases and the J gene end by 1 base; junction bases not matched to a gene: 6. The CDR3 DNA reads TGCGCCAGCAGTGAGTCCCCCGGGACAGTTTCCTACGAGCAGTACTTC. Protein product: CASSESPGTVSYEQYF.

CDR3 DNA: TGTGCCAGTAGTGAGGGACAGCCTTATCAGCCCCAGCATTTT. This encodes CASSEGQPYQPQHF. The chain combines TRBV19 with TRBJ1-5, with 7 bases lining up with TRBD1. The trim removed 5 bases at V and 5 bases at J, leaving 6 bases unmatched. From germline, CDR1 is LNHDA and CDR2 SQIVND (reference sequence). The CDR3 totals 14 residues.

Only a few counts were recorded for this clonotype. DNA of the CDR3: TGTGCCAGCAGTTACGGGGGGCGACCCTACAATGAGCAGTTCTTC. This sequence encodes CASSYGGRPYNEQFF. The chain is built from TRBV6-5 and TRBJ2-1; D is possibly TRBD1 or TRBD2 (6 bases each). V lost 2 bases to trimming and J lost 2 bases, with 10 bases between them. The CDR3 sequence is 15 residues long. The germline V gene encodes CDR1 MNHEY and CDR2 SVGAGI.

In this sample, this clonotype turned up a few times. The gene calls are TRBV7-2 and TRBJ2-3, with a possible D match to TRBD2 (8 bases). V lost 11 bases and J lost 12, with 24 bases in between. Germline V CDR1 and CDR2: SGHTA, FQGNSA. The CDR3 runs 13 residues. The CDR3 nucleotides are TGTGCCTGCCAGGGACAGACAGGGACTAGTCAGTATTTT. The encoded protein is CACQGQTGTSQYF. The whole variable domain, filled in from reference TRBV7-2 and TRBJ2-3, reads GAGVSQSPSNKVTEKGKDVELRCDPISGHTALYWYRQSLGQGLEFLIYFQGNSAPDKSGLPSDRFSAERTGGSVSTLTIQRTQQEDSAVYLCACQGQTGTSQYFGPGTRLTVL.

The V gene is TRBV6-1, the J gene TRBJ2-5; 8 nucleotides line up with TRBD1. V lost 6 bases and J lost 5; bases outside the gene matches: 8. Germline V CDR1 and CDR2: MNHNS, SASEGT. This CDR3 comprises 14 residues. The CDR3 DNA sequence: TGTGCCAGCAGACCACAGGGGGGTGTGGAGACCCAGTACTTC. It codes for CASRPQGGVETQYF.

Many counts were recorded for this clonotype. V is TRBV20-1 and J is TRBJ2-5, with D maybe TRBD2 (5 bases). The CDR3 is 14 amino acids. V was clipped by 0 bases and J by 5 bases, with 13 bases between them. Looked up from germline, CDR1 is DFQATT and CDR2 is SNEGSKA (reference sequence). The CDR3 DNA follows: TGCAGTGCTAGAGAATTAAGGGAGAAGGAGACCCAGTACTTC. This encodes CSARELREKETQYF.

This clonotype was detected many times. The chain employs TRBV18 and TRBJ2-2, with unresolved D. Between the trimmed V and J ends, which lost 3 bases and 0 bases, there was a span of 17 bases. The CDR3 runs 18 residues. Germline values: CDR1 KGHSH, CDR2 LQKENI. CDR3 sequence: CASSPSTLGYTNTGELFF. Here the CDR3 DNA reads TGTGCCAGCTCACCTAGCACGCTAGGATACACGAACACCGGGGAGCTGTTTTTT.

The genes are TRBV7-3 and TRBJ2-7; 8 bases are a match to TRBD1. The germline CDR1 and CDR2 sequences are SGHTA and FQGTGA. The CDR3 has 14 amino acids. V shed 4 bases, J shed 7 bases, and the junction held 9 bases outside the gene matches. The CDR3 loop reads CASSSTGVRREQYF. CDR3 nucleotide sequence: TGTGCCAGCAGCTCGACAGGGGTTCGGAGGGAGCAGTACTTC.

This clonotype was detected a few times. The CDR3 protein is CSVVISVTDTQYF. The CDR3 DNA reads TGCAGCGTTGTGATTAGCGTCACGGATACGCAGTATTTT. The J gene is TRBJ2-3, the V gene TRBV29-1; a possible D gene is TRBD2 (5 bases). The V gene lost 4 bases and the J gene lost 6 bases, with 14 bases spanning the gap. Germline CDR1 and CDR2: SQVTM and ANQGSEA. The CDR3 length is 13 residues.

The chain employs TRBV20-1 and TRBJ2-7; 8 nucleotides agree with TRBD2. The length of the CDR3 is 17 residues. V lost 0 bases to trimming and J lost 4 bases; unmatched junction nucleotides: 14. The germline V gene has CDR1 DFQATT and CDR2 SNEGSKA (reference sequence). The CDR3 sequence: CSAREARGGGLVYEQYF. In DNA form, the CDR3 reads TGCAGTGCTAGAGAGGCTCGGGGGGGTGGGTTGGTTTACGAGCAGTACTTC.

The chain has TRBV7-8 and TRBJ2-1, with a possible D match to TRBD1 (6 bases). Germline-derived CDR1 and CDR2 are SGHVS and FQNEAQ. CDR3 length equals 15 residues. V lost 1 base to trimming and J lost 9 bases, with 16 bases between them. The CDR3 DNA follows: TGTGCCAGCAGCTTAGGTCTGGACAGTGTCGGTGAGCAGTTCTTC. Its protein product is CASSLGLDSVGEQFF.

This clonotype was seen a few times. The chain uses TRBV7-2 and TRBJ1-5; no firm D call. This CDR3 has 14 residues. The V gene lost 0 bases and the J gene lost 3 bases, with 6 bases spanning the gap. Germline V gives CDR1 SGHTA, CDR2 FQGNSA. Here the CDR3 reads CASSLAGVNQPQHF. DNA for the CDR3: TGTGCCAGCAGCTTAGCGGGCGTCAATCAGCCCCAGCATTTT.

This clonotype came up a few times. The chain joins TRBV5-1 to TRBJ2-5, with 8 positions matching TRBD1. In germline, CDR1 is SGHRS, CDR2 YFSETQ. V was pared by 4 bases and J by 2 bases, with 4 bases of the junction left unmatched. The CDR3 runs to 14 residues. Written as DNA, the CDR3 is TGCGCCAGCAGCGCCGGGACAGGTCAAGAGACCCAGTACTTC. As protein: CASSAGTGQETQYF. The complete variable domain, with remaining parts taken from reference TRBV5-1 and TRBJ2-5, reads KAGVTQTPRYLIKTRGQQVTLSCSPISGHRSVSWYQQTPGQGLQFLFEYFSETQRNKGNFPGRFSGRQFSNSRSEMNVSTLELGDSALYLCASSAGTGQETQYFGPGTRLLVL.

This clonotype was seen only a few times. J is TRBJ2-7 and V is TRBV3-1; TRBD2 matches 11 bases. CDR1 and CDR2 (germline): LGHDT, YNNKEL (reference sequence). This CDR3 region has 19 residues. The V gene end was trimmed by 4 bases and the J gene end by 3 bases; junction bases not matched to a gene: 17. The CDR3 region is CASSPSGGTFASFFYEQYF. DNA of the CDR3: TGTGCCAGCAGCCCTAGCGGGGGGACCTTTGCAAGCTTCTTCTACGAGCAGTACTTC.

J is TRBJ2-1 and V is TRBV7-9, with D perhaps TRBD2 (6 bases). Trimming stripped 6 bases from V and 4 bases from J, with 13 bases between. The CDR3 length is 14 residues. Germline lookup yields CDR1 SEHNR and CDR2 FQNEAQ (reference sequence). The CDR3 loop reads CASSRSGPYNEQFF. The DNA for the CDR3 is TGTGCCAGCAGTAGGAGCGGGCCTTACAATGAGCAGTTCTTC.

This clonotype was counted a few times. CDR3 bases: TGTGCCAGCAGTCCCTCTGGACTAGCGGGAGGCAATGAGCAGTTCTTC. Protein sequence: CASSPSGLAGGNEQFF. The chain is built from TRBV5-5 and TRBJ2-1, with 14 nucleotides matching TRBD2. Losses at the gene ends were 5 bases for V and 6 bases for J; bases not matched to a gene: 7. CDR3 length: 16 residues. Per the germline V gene, CDR1 is SGHKS and CDR2 is YYEKEE (reference sequence).